This T cell receptor (beta chain) was captured by sequencing in a study of blood T cell repertoires in COVID-19. About the research overall: The origin of the acute and convalescent COVID-19 samples was the United States, Italy and Spain. In each case, the material was cDNA or gDNA derived from T cells, B-cell-depleted T cells, or PBMCs.

Authors' processing steps: Amplification of reference gene primers was used by the study to estimate nucleated cell counts. Method: immunoSEQ multiplex PCR; TCRdb's copy keeps in-frame clones and lacks some. From that table come the V and J calls and clone size; the DNA was used to work out D and trimming. This table holds some 70,000 clones, 60% to 80% found once. This CDR3 is built from 15 residues. V was clipped by 3 bases and J by 0 bases, with 12 bases between them. From germline, CDR1 is MNHEY and CDR2 SMNVEV (reference sequence). This receptor was obtained from an older woman with acute or convalescent COVID-19. This chain uses TRBV27 with TRBJ2-7; the D is unclear. The source material was peripheral blood. The CDR3 bases are TGTGCCAGCAGTTTCAATCCCCTCGGCTCCTACGAGCAGTACTTC. It is translated as CASSFNPLGSYEQYF.